The entry below describes one TCR beta chain. CDR1 is SQVTM and CDR2 is ANQGSEA in the germline V gene. The CDR3 has 12 amino acids. Trimming took 2 bases from V and 8 from J, leaving 13 bases between them. The sample belongs to a study of technical replicates of blood from a handful of donors. This table comes from immunoSEQ multiplex PCR, and its TCRdb copy is limited to in-frame clones, with some not included. The data show tens of thousands of clones, about 94% seen once. This receptor was obtained from a human donor in good health. Some clones in this sample may be carry-over from other donors' samples. This chain joins TRBV29-1 and TRBJ2-7, with D possibly TRBD1 on 5 matching bases. Sequenced material: PBMCs. DNA for the CDR3: TGCAGCGTTGAACACAACAAGGGGAAGCAGTACTTC. Translation gives CSVEHNKGKQYF.